These 4 T cell receptor beta chains came from one sample sequenced in a study of post-analysis software for immune sequencing data. Regarding the study as a whole: Among several TRBV segments more frequent in patients than controls were TRBV5-6, TRBV5-1 and TRBV20-1.

Presence of unique molecular identifiers characterized the TCR beta cDNA libraries. One entry per CDR3 protein, called by TCRdb with MiXCR from the PCR reads. The repertoire consists of about 820,000 distinct CDR3 sequences, with roughly half occurring once and the leading ten covering roughly 4.4%. Which antigens these TCRs recognize remains unknown. The source material was blood. All receptors come from a girl aged 10-17 years with multiple sclerosis.

In its sample, this clonotype was seen many times. The gene calls are TRBV2 and TRBJ1-2; D unclear. This CDR3 contains 16 residues. In germline, CDR1 is SNHLY, CDR2 FYNNEI. Between the trimmed V and J ends, which lost 7 bases and 0 bases, there was a span of 18 bases. CDR3 bases: TGTGCCAGCATTCCCTTCTGGGCCCTAGCTAACTATGGCTACACCTTC. This codes for CASIPFWALANYGYTF. Supplemented by reference TRBV2 and TRBJ1-2, the full variable domain reads EPEVTQTPSHQVTQMGQEVILRCVPISNHLYFYWYRQILGQKVEFLVSFYNNEISEKSEIFDDQFSVERPDGSNFTLKIRSTKLEDSAMYFCASIPFWALANYGYTFGSGTRLTVV.

The chain is built from TRBV20-1 and TRBJ2-7, with 7 nucleotides matching TRBD2. With the DNA end fitting TRBJ2-5 better, the J assignment may be wrong. Germline-derived CDR1 and CDR2 are DFQATT and SNEGSKA (reference sequence). The CDR3 extends over 13 amino acids. The CDR3: CSARQLAAETQYF. In nucleotides, the CDR3 is TGCAGTGCTAGACAGCTAGCGGCGGAGACCCAGTACTTC.

The gene calls are TRBV5-1 and TRBJ2-7; unclear D gene. The CDR3 is 15 residues long. Trimming shortened V by 0 bases and J by 2 bases, and 12 bases separated the two germline ends. The V gene's germline CDR1 is SGHRS and CDR2 YFSETQ. CDR3 nucleotide sequence: TGCGCCAGCAGCTTGGGGACCGGACCAACCTACGAGCAGTACTTC. It codes for CASSLGTGPTYEQYF.

The chain is built from TRBV5-6 and TRBJ1-1; D is ambiguous. Trimming removed 2 bases at V and 3 bases at J, with 5 bases between. The CDR3 totals 12 residues. Germline CDR1 reads SGHDT; CDR2 reads YYEEEE. The DNA of the CDR3 is TGTGCCAGCAGCTTCCCTGACACTGAAGCTTTCTTT. This gives the protein CASSFPDTEAFF.